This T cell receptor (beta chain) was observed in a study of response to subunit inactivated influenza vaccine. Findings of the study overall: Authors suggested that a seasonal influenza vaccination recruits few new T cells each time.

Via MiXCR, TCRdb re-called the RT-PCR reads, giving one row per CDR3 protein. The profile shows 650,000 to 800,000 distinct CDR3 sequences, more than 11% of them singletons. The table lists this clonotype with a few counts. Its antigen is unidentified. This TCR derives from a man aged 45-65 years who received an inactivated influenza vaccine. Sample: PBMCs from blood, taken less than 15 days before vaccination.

The CDR3: CSASYGAAGDEQFF. The CDR3 DNA follows: TGCAGTGCTAGTTACGGGGCGGCTGGGGATGAGCAGTTCTTC. The chain joins TRBV20-1 to TRBJ2-1, with D possibly being TRBD1 or TRBD2 (5 bases each). V shed 3 bases and J shed 8 bases, with 17 bases lying between them. The CDR3 has 14 residues. From germline, CDR1 is DFQATT and CDR2 SNEGSKA (reference sequence).